This T cell receptor (beta chain) was profiled in a study of T cell changes during pregnancy in multiple sclerosis. V lost 6 bases to trimming and J lost 0 bases; unmatched junction nucleotides: 1. Germline V gene data show CDR1 as MNHNY and CDR2 as SVGAGI (reference sequence). The CDR3 is 14 amino acids. Generated by immunoSEQ multiplex PCR, the TCRdb table keeps only in-frame clones and is missing some. The sample includes roughly 18,000 clones, roughly 91% of them seen just once. V and J are TRBV6-6 and TRBJ2-1; 8 nucleotides agree with TRBD1. The receptor comes from a female donor in good health, enrolled as a control in a pregnancy study. Sample: CD4+ T cells from peripheral blood mononuclear cells, taken in the first trimester of pregnancy. CDR3 DNA: TGTGCCAGCAGCGGGACAGGCTCCTACAATGAGCAGTTCTTC. It is translated as CASSGTGSYNEQFF.